The clone carrying this T cell receptor beta chain is labeled medium-sized. Antigen specificity is unknown. This entry comes from a study of prognosis after radiotherapy for stage I lung cancer. Study context: The patients, all with stage I non-small cell lung cancer, were enrolled between early 2018 and early 2019. Patient ages ran from about 50 to 95, with a median of around 70 years, and the group had about 13 men and 6 women. Study-wide results and limits: Determination of whether the expanded TCR clones were tumor-specific was not performed.

Starting from genomic DNA, TCR beta CDR3 was amplified through two-round multiplex PCR. With primers specific to each TRBV and TRBJ gene, the first-round PCR was performed. From the multiplex PCR reads, TCRdb called clonotypes with MiXCR, one entry per CDR3 protein. In the table there are around 11,000 distinct CDR3 sequences, 54% of which are singletons. The CDR3 extends over 12 amino acids. The germline CDR1 and CDR2 sequences are GTSNPN and SVGIG (reference sequence). V lost 2 bases and J lost 8, with 9 bases in between. The TCR originated in a donor over 45 with non-small cell lung cancer. The material sequenced was PBMCs, taken before or after stereotactic body radiation therapy (not recorded which). The rearrangement joins TRBV30 to TRBJ2-2, with D uncertain. CDR3 residues: CAWSSIAGELFF. CDR3 sequence (DNA): TGTGCCTGGAGTAGCATTGCGGGGGAGCTGTTTTTT.